This T cell receptor (beta chain) emerged from a study of T-cell memory formation after mild COVID-19. In the study overall: The study found TCR clusters largely donor specific.

Findings and limits, study-wide: CD4+ contracting clones were found mainly in CM and EM, and CD8+ ones in EMRA. Day 15 to 85 contractors were CD4/CD8 balanced; later expanders leaned CD4+. The finding that pre-infection memory included some responding clones suggested that cross-reactive memory joined.

MiXCR, applied by TCRdb to the 5' RACE reads, yields one record per CDR3 protein. The repertoire holds around 320,000 distinct CDR3 sequences, with approximately 27% as singletons. This CDR3 is 14 amino acids long. The germline V gene encodes CDR1 SGDLS and CDR2 YYNGEE. Trimming cost V 0 bases and J 1 base, with 8 bases left between them. This clonotype was counted only a few times. Antigen unknown. The chain joins TRBV9 to TRBJ2-7; D might be TRBD2 (5 bases). This clonotype originated in an adult woman who had mild COVID-19 (a few samples of this study predate the infection). Cell type and time point are not known. The specimen sequenced was PBMCs or a T cell subset sorted from them (not recorded which). The CDR3 here is CASSVGGLSYEQYF. The CDR3, as DNA: TGTGCCAGCAGCGTAGGAGGGCTTTCCTACGAGCAGTACTTC. The complete variable domain, with remaining parts taken from reference TRBV9 and TRBJ2-7, reads DSGVTQTPKHLITATGQRVTLRCSPRSGDLSVYWYQQSLDQGLQFLIQYYNGEERAKGNILERFSAQQFPDLHSELNLSSLELGDSALYFCASSVGGLSYEQYFGPGTRLTVT.